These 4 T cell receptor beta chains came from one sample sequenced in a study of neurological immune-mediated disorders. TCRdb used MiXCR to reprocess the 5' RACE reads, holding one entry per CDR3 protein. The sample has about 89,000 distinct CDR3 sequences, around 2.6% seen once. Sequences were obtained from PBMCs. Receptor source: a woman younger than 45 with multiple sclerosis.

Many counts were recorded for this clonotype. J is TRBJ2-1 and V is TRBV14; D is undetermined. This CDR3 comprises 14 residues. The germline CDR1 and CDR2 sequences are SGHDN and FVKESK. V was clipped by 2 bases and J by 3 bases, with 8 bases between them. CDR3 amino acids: CASSQLQIYNEQFF. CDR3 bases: TGTGCCAGCAGCCAACTACAAATCTACAATGAGCAGTTCTTC. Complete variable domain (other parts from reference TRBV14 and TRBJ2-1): EAGVTQFPSHSVIEKGQTVTLRCDPISGHDNLYWYRRVMGKEIKFLLHFVKESKQDESGMPNNRFLAERTGGTYSTLKVQPAELEDSGVYFCASSQLQIYNEQFFGPGTRLTVL.

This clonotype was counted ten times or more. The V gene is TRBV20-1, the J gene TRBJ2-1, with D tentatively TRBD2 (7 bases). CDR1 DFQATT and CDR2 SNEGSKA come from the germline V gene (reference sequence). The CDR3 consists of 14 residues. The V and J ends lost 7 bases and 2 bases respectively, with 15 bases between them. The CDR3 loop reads CSGGGGAAYNEQFF. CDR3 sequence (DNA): TGCAGTGGGGGGGGCGGGGCTGCCTACAATGAGCAGTTCTTC.

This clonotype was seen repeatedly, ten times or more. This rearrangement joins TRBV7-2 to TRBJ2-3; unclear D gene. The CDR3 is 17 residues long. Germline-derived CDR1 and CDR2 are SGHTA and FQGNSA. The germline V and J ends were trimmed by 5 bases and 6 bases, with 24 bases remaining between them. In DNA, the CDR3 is TGTGCCAGCAGCCCCAGTCCGGGCGATCAGTTCGCGGATACGCAGTATTTT. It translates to CASSPSPGDQFADTQYF.

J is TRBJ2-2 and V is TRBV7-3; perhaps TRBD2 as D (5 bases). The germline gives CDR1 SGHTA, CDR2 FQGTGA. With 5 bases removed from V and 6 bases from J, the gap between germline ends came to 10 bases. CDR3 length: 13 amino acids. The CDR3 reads CASSPSGSGELFF. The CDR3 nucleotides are TGTGCCAGCAGCCCCTCGGGGTCCGGGGAGCTGTTTTTT. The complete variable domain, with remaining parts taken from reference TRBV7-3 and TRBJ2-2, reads GAGVSQTPSNKVTEKGKYVELRCDPISGHTALYWYRQSLGQGPEFLIYFQGTGAADDSGLPNDRFFAVRPEGSVSTLKIQRTERGDSAVYLCASSPSGSGELFFGEGSRLTVL.